This TCR beta chain was captured by sequencing in a study of T cells after yellow fever vaccination. About the study: Low-cell-number fractions were prepared with SMART-Seq v4 Ultra Low Input. General study points: Clones from primary vaccination mostly reappeared after the booster (less than 98% CD4, under 90% CD8).

V lost 0 bases and J lost 5, with 17 bases in between. The CDR3 covers 16 residues. CDR1 is DFQATT and CDR2 is SNEGSKA in the germline V gene (reference sequence). This clonotype occurred a few times. Its antigen remains unknown. By 5'RACE template switching, TCR cDNA was produced, with a universal primer site and UMIs added in the process. TCRdb reprocessed the 5' RACE reads via MiXCR and lists one record per CDR3 protein. The data hold approximately 580,000 distinct CDR3 sequences, with roughly a sixth observed a single time. The specimen was PBMCs, collected less than 6 days after the first yellow fever vaccination. The source of this sequence is a man between 18 and 29 years old who received the YFV17D yellow fever vaccine. The chain employs TRBV20-1 and TRBJ2-1; a weak D match, TRBD2 (6 bases). The CDR3: CSARDGEAVRHNEQFF. The DNA for the CDR3 is TGCAGTGCTAGAGATGGGGAGGCTGTTCGGCACAATGAGCAGTTCTTC.